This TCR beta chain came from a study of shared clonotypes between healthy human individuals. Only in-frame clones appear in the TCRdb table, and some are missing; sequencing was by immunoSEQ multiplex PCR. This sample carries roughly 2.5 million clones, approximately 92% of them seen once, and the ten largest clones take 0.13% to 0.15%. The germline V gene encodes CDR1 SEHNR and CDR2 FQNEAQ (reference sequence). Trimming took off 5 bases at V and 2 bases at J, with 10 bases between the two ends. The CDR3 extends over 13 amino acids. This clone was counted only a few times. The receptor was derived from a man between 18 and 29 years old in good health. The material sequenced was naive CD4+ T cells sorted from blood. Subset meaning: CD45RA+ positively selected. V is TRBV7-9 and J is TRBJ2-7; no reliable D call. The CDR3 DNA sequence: TGTGCCAGCAGCATCCTCGGAGCCTACGAGCAGTACTTC. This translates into CASSILGAYEQYF.